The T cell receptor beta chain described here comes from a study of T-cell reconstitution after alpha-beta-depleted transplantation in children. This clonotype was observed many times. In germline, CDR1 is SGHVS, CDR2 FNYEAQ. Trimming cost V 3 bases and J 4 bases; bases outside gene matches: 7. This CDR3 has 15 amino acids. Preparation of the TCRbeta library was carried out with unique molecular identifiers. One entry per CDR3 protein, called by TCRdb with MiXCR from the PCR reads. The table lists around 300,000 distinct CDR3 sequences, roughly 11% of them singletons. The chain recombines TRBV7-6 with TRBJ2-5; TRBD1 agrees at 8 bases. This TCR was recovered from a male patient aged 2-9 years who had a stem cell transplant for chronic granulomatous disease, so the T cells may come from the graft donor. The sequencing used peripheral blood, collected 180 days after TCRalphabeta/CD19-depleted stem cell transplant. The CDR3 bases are TGTGCCAGCAGCTTGGGGACAGGTGTTGGAGAGACCCAGTACTTC. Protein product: CASSLGTGVGETQYF.